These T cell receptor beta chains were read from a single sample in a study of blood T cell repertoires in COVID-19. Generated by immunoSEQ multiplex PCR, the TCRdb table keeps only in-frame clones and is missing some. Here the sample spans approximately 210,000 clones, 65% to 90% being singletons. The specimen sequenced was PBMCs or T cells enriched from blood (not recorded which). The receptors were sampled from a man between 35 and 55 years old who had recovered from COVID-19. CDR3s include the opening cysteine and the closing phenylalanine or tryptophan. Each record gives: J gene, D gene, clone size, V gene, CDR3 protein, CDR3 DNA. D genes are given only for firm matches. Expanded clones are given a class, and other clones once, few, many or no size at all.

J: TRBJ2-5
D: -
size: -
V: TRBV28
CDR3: CASSPPQLAPETQYF
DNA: TGTGCCAGCAGTCCCCCTCAACTAGCACCAGAGACCCAGTACTTC

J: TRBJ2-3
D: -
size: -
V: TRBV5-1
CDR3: CASSLGQDTDTQYF
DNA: TGCGCCAGCAGCTTGGGGCAGGACACAGATACGCAGTATTTT

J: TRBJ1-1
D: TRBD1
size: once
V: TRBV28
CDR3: CASSRGGELGTEAFF
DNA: TGTGCCAGCAGCAGAGGGGGCGAGTTGGGCACTGAAGCTTTCTTT

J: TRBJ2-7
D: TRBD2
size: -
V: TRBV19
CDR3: CASSIVLPGGSEQYF
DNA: TGTGCCAGTAGTATAGTTCTTCCGGGGGGAAGCGAGCAGTACTTC

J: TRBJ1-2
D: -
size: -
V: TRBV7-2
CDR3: CASTPGGIRDYGYTF
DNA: TGTGCCAGCACCCCCGGCGGTATCAGGGACTATGGCTACACCTTC

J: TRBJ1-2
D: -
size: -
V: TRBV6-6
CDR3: CASSKAGVNYGYTF
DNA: TGTGCCAGCAGTAAAGCCGGGGTCAACTATGGCTACACCTTC

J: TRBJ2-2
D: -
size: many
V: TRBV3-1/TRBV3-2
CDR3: CASRAGTWNTGELFF
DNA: TGTGCCAGCAGGGCCGGGACTTGGAACACCGGGGAGCTGTTTTTT

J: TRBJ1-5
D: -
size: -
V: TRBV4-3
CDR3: CASSQDGHSNQPQHF
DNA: TGCGCCAGCAGCCAAGACGGACATAGCAATCAGCCCCAGCATTTT

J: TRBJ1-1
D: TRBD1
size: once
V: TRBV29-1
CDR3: CSAGWTGRGTEAFF
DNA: TGCAGCGCCGGATGGACAGGGCGAGGAACTGAAGCTTTCTTT

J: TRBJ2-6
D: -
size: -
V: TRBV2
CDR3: CASSLRGANVLTF
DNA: TGTGCCAGCAGCCTTCGGGGGGCCAACGTCCTGACTTTC

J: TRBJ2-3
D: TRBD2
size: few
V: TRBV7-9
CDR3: CASSLRAGGPRDTQYF
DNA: TGTGCCAGCAGCTTGAGAGCGGGAGGGCCGAGGGATACGCAGTATTTT

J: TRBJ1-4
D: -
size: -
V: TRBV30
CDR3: CACTSSYEKLFF
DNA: TGTGCCTGTACATCCTCGTACGAAAAACTGTTTTTT

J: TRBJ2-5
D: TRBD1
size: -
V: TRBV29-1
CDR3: CSVDREETQYF
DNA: TGCAGCGTCGACAGGGAAGAGACCCAGTACTTC

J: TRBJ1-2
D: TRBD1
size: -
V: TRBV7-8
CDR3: CASSLLITGGNYGYTF
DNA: TGTGCCAGCAGCTTACTTATTACAGGGGGCAACTATGGCTACACCTTC

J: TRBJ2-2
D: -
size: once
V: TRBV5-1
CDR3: CASSLGQDGELFF
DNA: TGCGCCAGCAGCTTGGGGCAGGACGGGGAGCTGTTTTTT

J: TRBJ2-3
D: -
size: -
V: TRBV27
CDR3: CASSLLIEPADTQYF
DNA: TGTGCCAGCAGTCTGTTGATTGAGCCCGCAGATACGCAGTATTTT

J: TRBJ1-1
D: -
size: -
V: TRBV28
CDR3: CASSLGLNTEAFF
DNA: TGTGCCAGCAGTTTAGGGCTGAACACTGAAGCTTTCTTT

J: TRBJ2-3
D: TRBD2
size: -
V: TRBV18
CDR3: CASSPASGRRIDTQYF
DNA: TGTGCCAGCTCACCGGCTAGCGGGAGGAGGATAGATACGCAGTATTTT

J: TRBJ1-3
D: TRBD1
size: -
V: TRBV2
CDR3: CASSEQGANGNTIYF
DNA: TGTGCCAGCAGCGAGCAGGGGGCAAACGGAAACACCATATATTTT

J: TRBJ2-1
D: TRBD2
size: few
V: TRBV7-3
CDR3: CASSPRGLAGGPSENEQFF
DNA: TGTGCCAGCAGCCCAAGGGGACTAGCGGGAGGGCCGAGTGAGAATGAGCAGTTCTTC

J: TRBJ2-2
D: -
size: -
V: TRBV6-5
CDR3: CASNSREGTGELFF
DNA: TGTGCCAGCAATTCCAGGGAAGGCACCGGGGAGCTGTTTTTT

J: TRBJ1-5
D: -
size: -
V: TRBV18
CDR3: CASSPTAANNQPQHF
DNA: TGTGCCAGCTCACCGACAGCTGCAAACAATCAGCCCCAGCATTTT

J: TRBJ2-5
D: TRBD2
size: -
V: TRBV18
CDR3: CASSPQREWEETQYF
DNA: TGTGCCAGCTCACCCCAGCGGGAGTGGGAAGAGACCCAGTACTTC

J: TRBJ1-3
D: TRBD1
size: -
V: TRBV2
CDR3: CASRRQGLSGNTIYF
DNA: TGTGCCAGCAGAAGACAGGGCCTCTCTGGAAACACCATATATTTT

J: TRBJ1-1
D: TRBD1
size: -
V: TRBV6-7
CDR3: CASSSTYMDRPPGGNTEAFF
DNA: TGTGCCAGCAGTTCAACCTATATGGACAGGCCGCCCGGCGGGAACACTGAAGCTTTCTTT

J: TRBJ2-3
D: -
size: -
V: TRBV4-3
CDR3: CASSPWGLTDTQYF
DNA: TGCGCCAGCAGCCCGTGGGGCCTGACAGATACGCAGTATTTT

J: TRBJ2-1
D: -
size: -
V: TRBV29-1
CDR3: CSVEDPFLVGNEQFF
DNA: TGCAGCGTTGAAGATCCGTTTCTAGTGGGCAATGAGCAGTTCTTC

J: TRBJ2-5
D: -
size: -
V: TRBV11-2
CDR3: CASSLEAGLYVLETQYF
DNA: TGTGCCAGCAGCTTAGAGGCAGGGCTCTACGTTCTGGAGACCCAGTACTTC

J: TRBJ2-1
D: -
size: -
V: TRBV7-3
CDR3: CASSLLSGAAYNEQFF
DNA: TGTGCCAGCAGCCTACTCTCAGGGGCAGCCTACAATGAGCAGTTCTTC

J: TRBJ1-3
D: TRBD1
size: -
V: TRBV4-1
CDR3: CASSQDLGRGLGNTIYF
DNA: TGCGCCAGCAGCCAAGATCTCGGCAGGGGGCTTGGAAACACCATATATTTT

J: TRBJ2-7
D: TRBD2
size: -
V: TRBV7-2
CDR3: CASSLSSGSRGRYEQYF
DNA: TGTGCCAGCAGCTTAAGTAGCGGGAGTAGGGGACGCTACGAGCAGTACTTC

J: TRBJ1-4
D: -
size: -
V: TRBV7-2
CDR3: CASSGRLGEKLFF
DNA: TGTGCCAGCAGCGGCCGACTTGGGGAAAAACTGTTTTTT

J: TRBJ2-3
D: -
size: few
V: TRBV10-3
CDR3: CAISESKRAGKWDTQYF
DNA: TGTGCCATCAGTGAGTCGAAACGTGCAGGGAAATGGGATACGCAGTATTTT

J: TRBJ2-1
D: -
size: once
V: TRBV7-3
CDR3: CASSLAASYNEQFF
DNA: TGTGCCAGCAGCTTAGCGGCCTCCTACAATGAGCAGTTCTTC

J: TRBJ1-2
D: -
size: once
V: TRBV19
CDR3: CASSPWQGSRGYTF
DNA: TGTGCCAGTAGTCCCTGGCAGGGATCGCGTGGCTACACCTTC

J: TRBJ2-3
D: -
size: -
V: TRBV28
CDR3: CASRASGTDTQYF
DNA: TGTGCCAGCAGGGCATCAGGGACAGATACGCAGTATTTT

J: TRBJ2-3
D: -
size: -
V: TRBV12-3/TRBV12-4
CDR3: CASSLQITDTQYF
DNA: TGTGCCAGCAGTTTACAGATCACAGATACGCAGTATTTT

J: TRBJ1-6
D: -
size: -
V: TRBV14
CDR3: CASSQARPYNSPLHF
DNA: TGTGCCAGCAGCCAAGCGCGGCCCTATAATTCACCCCTCCACTTT

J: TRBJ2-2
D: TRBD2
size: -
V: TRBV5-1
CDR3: CASSLGLAGASGTGELFF
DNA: TGCGCCAGCAGCTTGGGACTAGCGGGAGCCTCGGGGACCGGGGAGCTGTTTTTT

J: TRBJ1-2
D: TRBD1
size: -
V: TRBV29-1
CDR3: CSVNSQGAHGYTF
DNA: TGCAGCGTGAACTCACAGGGGGCGCATGGCTACACCTTC

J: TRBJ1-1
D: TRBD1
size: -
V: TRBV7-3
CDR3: CASSLDRGGEAFF
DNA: TGTGCCAGCAGCTTGGACAGGGGCGGTGAAGCTTTCTTT

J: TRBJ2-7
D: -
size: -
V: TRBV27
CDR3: CASKGAYEQYF
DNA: TGTGCCAGCAAGGGAGCCTACGAGCAGTACTTC

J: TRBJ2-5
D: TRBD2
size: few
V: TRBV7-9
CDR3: CASSRGEGTQYF
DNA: TGTGCCAGCAGCCGGGGGGAGGGGACCCAGTACTTC

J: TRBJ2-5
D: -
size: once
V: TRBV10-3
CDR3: CAIRGQGETQYF
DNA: TGTGCCATCAGGGGGCAAGGAGAGACCCAGTACTTC

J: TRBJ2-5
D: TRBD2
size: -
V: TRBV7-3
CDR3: CASSLGAGGETQYF
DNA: TGTGCCAGCAGCTTAGGGGCGGGAGGGGAGACCCAGTACTTC

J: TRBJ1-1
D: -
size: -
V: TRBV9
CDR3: CASSVVPGSTEAFF
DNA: TGTGCCAGCAGCGTAGTTCCGGGGTCCACTGAAGCTTTCTTT

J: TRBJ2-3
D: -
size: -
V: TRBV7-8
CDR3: CASGKTSPDTQYF
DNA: TGTGCCAGCGGGAAGACTAGTCCAGATACGCAGTATTTT

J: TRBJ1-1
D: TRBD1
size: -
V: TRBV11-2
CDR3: CASSLRQGGNTEAFF
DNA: TGTGCCAGCAGCCTCCGACAGGGGGGCAACACTGAAGCTTTCTTT

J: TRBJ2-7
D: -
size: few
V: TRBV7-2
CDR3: CASNLAGTTYEQYF
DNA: TGTGCCAGCAACTTAGCCGGGACAACCTACGAGCAGTACTTC

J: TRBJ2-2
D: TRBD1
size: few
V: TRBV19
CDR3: CASTETGVTGELFF
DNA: TGTGCCAGTACCGAGACAGGGGTTACCGGGGAGCTGTTTTTT

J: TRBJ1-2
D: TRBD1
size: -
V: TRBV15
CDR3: CATSRDLRSPGQINYGYTF
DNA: TGTGCCACCAGCAGAGACCTCCGGTCGCCGGGACAGATAAACTATGGCTACACCTTC